Each of the 17 T cell receptor beta chains below was sequenced from the same sample in a study of OX40 agonist ivuxolimab in advanced cancers. Data came from immunoSEQ multiplex PCR; TCRdb stores just in-frame clones and leaves some out. The table has some 30,000 clones, 65% to 85% seen once. Sequenced here: CD4+ or CD8+ T cells sorted from blood, sampled in a trial of the OX40 agonist ivuxolimab. The receptor source for this set is an adult with an advanced solid tumor such as melanoma, head and neck, liver or kidney cancer.

The V call is TRBV5-4, the J call TRBJ2-3, with 8 bases aligning to TRBD2. Germline loops: CDR1 SGHNT, CDR2 YYREEE (reference sequence). This CDR3 has 16 amino acids. V shed 2 bases, J shed 1 base, and the junction held 6 bases outside the gene matches. CDR3 in DNA: TGTGCCAGCAGCTTTGGTAGCGGGGTCCGCACAGATACGCAGTATTTT. Protein: CASSFGSGVRTDTQYF.

V gene TRBV28 combines with J gene TRBJ2-7, with D tentatively TRBD2 (6 bases). This CDR3 spans 15 amino acids. CDR1 and CDR2 from the germline V gene are MDHEN and SYDVKM. V gave up 6 bases and J gave up 2 bases, with 17 bases separating them. In DNA, the CDR3 is TGTGCCAGCAGCTCTCCCGGGGGAGCCCCCTACGAGCAGTACTTC. It codes for CASSSPGGAPYEQYF.

The chain is built from TRBV11-3 and TRBJ2-1; possible D gene TRBD1, 5 bases. Trimming shortened V by 2 bases and J by 4 bases, and 15 bases separated the two germline ends. Germline CDR1 is SGHNT and CDR2 is YENEEA. CDR3 length: 16 residues. The chain's CDR3 is CASSLWNTGEYNEQFF. The CDR3 DNA is TGTGCCAGCAGCTTATGGAACACAGGAGAGTACAATGAGCAGTTCTTC.

The gene calls are TRBV14 and TRBJ1-6, with D maybe TRBD1 (6 bases). V was shortened by 0 bases and J by 10 bases, with 13 bases between the two germline ends. Germline values: CDR1 SGHDN, CDR2 FVKESK. CDR3 size: 15 residues. CDR3 in DNA: TGTGCCAGCAGCCAAGAGTCAGGGGTCTGGTCACCCCTCCACTTT. This sequence encodes CASSQESGVWSPLHF.

In this sample, this clone turned up a few times. J is TRBJ1-3 and V is TRBV11-2; D remains unclear. The CDR3 contains 11 residues. Germline CDR1 reads SGHAT; CDR2 reads FQNNGV. The germline V and J ends were trimmed by 5 bases and 7 bases, with 6 bases remaining between them. Here the CDR3 DNA reads TGTGCCAGCAGCGTAGCTAACACCATATATTTT. Its translation: CASSVANTIYF. The full variable domain, in which reference TRBV11-2 and TRBJ1-3 provide the parts outside the CDR3, is EAGVAQSPRYKIIEKRQSVAFWCNPISGHATLYWYQQILGQGPKLLIQFQNNGVVDDSQLPKDRFSAERLKGVDSTLKIQPAKLEDSAVYLCASSVANTIYFGEGSWLTVV.

The chain joins TRBV10-1 to TRBJ2-5; 9 bases align to TRBD1. The J segment lost 2 bases and the V segment lost 8 bases, leaving 3 bases of the junction unmatched. Germline CDR1 reads WNHNN; CDR2 reads SYGVQD (reference sequence). This CDR3 is 13 amino acids long. For the CDR3, the DNA is TGCGCCAGCCTCGACAGGGGGCAAGAGACCCAGTACTTC. Translation gives CASLDRGQETQYF.

This chain connects TRBV6-5 to TRBJ1-2; the D gene is possibly TRBD1 (6 bases). This CDR3 has 13 residues. In germline, CDR1 is MNHEY, CDR2 SVGAGI. V was cut by 1 base and J by 3 bases, with 6 bases left in between. CDR3 nucleotides: TGTGCCAGCAGTTACTACAGGGACTATGGCTACACCTTC. It is translated as CASSYYRDYGYTF.

The chain employs TRBV6-1 and TRBJ2-3; D remains ambiguous. The germline V gene encodes CDR1 MNHNS and CDR2 SASEGT. The CDR3 contains 12 residues. Trimming pared 3 bases from V and 6 bases from J, leaving 7 bases between. CDR3 region: CASSELDDTQYF. CDR3 sequence (DNA): TGTGCCAGCAGTGAGCTCGATGATACGCAGTATTTT.

The chain recombines TRBV14 with TRBJ2-7; 9 positions match TRBD1. Trimming took 4 bases from V and 3 from J; bases not matched to a gene: 4. The CDR3 extends over 14 amino acids. The germline gives CDR1 SGHDN, CDR2 FVKESK. CDR3 amino acids: CASSRTGAGYEQYF. CDR3 sequence (DNA): TGTGCCAGCAGCCGGACAGGGGCGGGCTACGAGCAGTACTTC.

This sequence joins TRBV10-3 and TRBJ2-1, with D tentatively TRBD1 or TRBD2 (5 bases each). CDR1 and CDR2 from the germline V gene are ENHRY and SYGVKD. The V gene lost 2 bases and the J gene lost 6 bases, with 14 bases spanning the gap. The CDR3 covers 15 residues. Here the CDR3 DNA reads TGTGCCATCAGTGAGCCCCGGGGCCTGGGCAATGAGCAGTTCTTC. This codes for CAISEPRGLGNEQFF.

This clone is medium-sized in the sample. This chain joins TRBV25-1 and TRBJ1-4; no clear D gene. From germline, CDR1 is MGHDK and CDR2 SYGVNS. V was pared by 5 bases and J by 5 bases, with 12 bases between. CDR3 length: 14 residues. The CDR3 loop is CASSNRAANEKLFF. CDR3 nucleotide sequence: TGTGCCAGCAGTAACCGGGCCGCAAATGAAAAACTGTTTTTT. Drawing the rest from reference TRBV25-1 and TRBJ1-4, the complete variable domain is EADIYQTPRYLVIGTGKKITLECSQTMGHDKMYWYQQDPGMELHLIHYSYGVNSTEKGDLSSESTVSRIRTEHFPLTLESARPSHTSQYLCASSNRAANEKLFFGSGTQLSVL.

This clone was observed once. The CDR3: CASSPGQGNTEAFF. CDR3 nucleotide sequence: TGTGCCAGCAGTCCAGGACAGGGGAACACTGAAGCTTTCTTT. V is TRBV28 and J is TRBJ1-1; 8 bases match TRBD1. Trimming took 5 bases from V and 1 from J; bases not matched to a gene: 3. This CDR3 has 14 amino acids. Per the germline V gene, CDR1 is MDHEN and CDR2 is SYDVKM.

The gene calls are TRBV6-1 and TRBJ1-3; D not resolved. Germline CDR1 reads MNHNS; CDR2 reads SASEGT. The V gene lost 4 bases and the J gene lost 2 bases, with 12 bases spanning the gap. The CDR3 length is 15 residues. As DNA, the CDR3 is TGTGCCAGCAGTGCAGGATTCACCGCTGGAAACACCATATATTTT. It specifies CASSAGFTAGNTIYF.

V usage is TRBV19 and J usage is TRBJ1-1; D not certain. The CDR3 is 11 amino acids. V was shortened by 3 bases and J by 6 bases, with 5 bases between the two germline ends. Germline lookup yields CDR1 LNHDA and CDR2 SQIVND (reference sequence). Written as DNA, the CDR3 is TGTGCCAGTAGTATGGGTGCTGAAGCTTTCTTT. It translates to CASSMGAEAFF.

The chain is built from TRBV6-1 and TRBJ1-5; TRBD1 aligns across 8 bases. Germline V gene sequence: CDR1 MNHNS, CDR2 SASEGT. The CDR3 contains 16 residues. After removal of 2 bases from V and 7 bases from J, the junction contained 10 bases not matched to a gene. The CDR3 coding sequence is TGTGCCAGCAGTGAAATATGGGGACAGGACGGCCAGCCCCAGCATTTT. This codes for CASSEIWGQDGQPQHF.

This clone has a single count. The rearrangement joins TRBV5-6 to TRBJ2-7; possible D gene TRBD1, 5 bases. V lost 0 bases and J lost 0, with 7 bases in between. CDR3 length equals 14 residues. Germline assignment: CDR1 SGHDT and CDR2 YYEEEE. CDR3 region: CASSLGTYSYEQYF. Here the CDR3 DNA reads TGTGCCAGCAGCTTGGGGACATACTCCTACGAGCAGTACTTC.

The gene calls are TRBV5-6 and TRBJ1-1; a possible D gene is TRBD1 (5 bases). With 0 bases removed from V and 5 bases from J, the gap between germline ends came to 8 bases. The CDR3 spans 13 residues. Germline V gene sequence: CDR1 SGHDT, CDR2 YYEEEE. This chain's CDR3 is CASSLGGRTEAFF. CDR3 coding DNA: TGTGCCAGCAGCTTGGGGGGACGTACTGAAGCTTTCTTT.